The entry that follows covers one T cell receptor (beta chain) sequence. Its target is unknown. The CDR3 runs 15 residues. V dropped 2 bases and J dropped 0 bases, with 11 bases sitting between them. Per the germline V gene, CDR1 is DFQATT and CDR2 is SNEGSKA (reference sequence). This sample was included in a study of identical twins. Whole-study results and caveats: A lower insertion count was a feature of abundant cord blood beta clonotypes, with no such feature in memory repertoires.

TCRdb ran MiXCR on the 5' RACE reads and lists one entry per CDR3 protein. The sample yields 1.5 million to 2 million distinct CDR3 sequences, less than 35% seen once. Sequenced material: cord blood. This receptor was identified in a newborn girl in good health. The chain links TRBV20-1 to TRBJ1-5; D uncertain. The CDR3 DNA sequence: TGCAGTGCTAGACGTGCTCAAGGTAGCAATCAGCCCCAGCATTTT. Translation gives CSARRAQGSNQPQHF.